The TCR beta chain described here comes from a study of CD8 T cells in ankylosing spondylitis. The germline gives CDR1 ENHRY, CDR2 SYGVKD. The CDR3 has 15 residues. The trim removed 5 bases at V and 7 bases at J, leaving 6 bases unmatched. Overall study results and limits: Prior literature has documented some motif variants in synovial fluid and blood from reactive arthritis. Roughly eight highly homologous variants formed a TCR beta motif that appeared characteristic of ankylosing spondylitis blood. Enrichment of disease-linked clones was reportedly significant in matched ankylosing spondylitis synovial fluid.

TCRdb itself ran the 5' RACE reads through MiXCR, one entry per CDR3 protein. The sample lists around 890,000 distinct CDR3 sequences, around 11% occurring once. Only a few counts were recorded for this clonotype. The antigen is unknown. The sequence came from a male donor with ankylosing spondylitis. The sequencing sample was made of blood, either unsorted or a sorted T cell fraction (not recorded which). The chain has TRBV10-3 and TRBJ2-1; 12 bases agree with TRBD2. This CDR3 is CAISLTSGSGNEQFF. The CDR3 DNA sequence: TGTGCCATCAGTTTGACTAGCGGGAGCGGAAATGAGCAGTTCTTC.